This T cell receptor beta chain was obtained from a study of neoadjuvant anti-PD-1 for oral cavity cancer. Study-wide background: Most patients had three to four biweekly doses of 3 mg/kg nivolumab before resection.

This CDR3 has 11 residues. Germline CDR1 is SGHDT and CDR2 is YYEEEE. Trimming left V 0 bases short and J 11 bases short, with 6 bases between. Six replicates per PBMC sample, mostly from roughly 470 ng of genomic DNA. Assay used: immunoSEQ multiplex PCR; TCRdb lists only in-frame clones, some missing. The table shows about 72,000 clones, with around 83% occurring only once. The patients had HPV-negative, locally advanced oral cavity squamous cell carcinoma. PBMCs were not maintained or expanded in culture before analysis. The sequence was obtained from a person between 40 and 85 years old with oral cavity squamous cell carcinoma. The chain joins TRBV5-6 to TRBJ1-3; unclear D gene. Sequencing was performed on PBMCs, taken before nivolumab (anti-PD-1) treatment. The CDR3: CASSLGVAIYF. CDR3 coding DNA: TGTGCCAGCAGCTTGGGGGTTGCCATATATTTT.